This T cell receptor (beta chain) was captured in a study of early T cells in non-severe SARS-CoV-2 infection. In the library, individual cDNA molecules carried attached unique molecular identifiers. A single record per CDR3 protein comes from TCRdb applying MiXCR to the 5' RACE reads. The sample records about 50,000 distinct CDR3 sequences, roughly 5.7% being singletons. V trimming: 5 bases; J trimming: 1 base; junction bases outside the gene matches: 6. This CDR3 is built from 17 residues. Germline CDR1 is MNHEY and CDR2 is SVGAGI. The sequencing used whole blood, collected at baseline. The rearrangement joins TRBV6-5 to TRBJ2-7; 15 bases align to TRBD2. The receptor's source is an adult who was a healthcare worker with PCR-confirmed SARS-CoV-2 infection or an uninfected control (not recorded which). CDR3 nucleotides: TGTGCCAGCAGTAGGACTAGCGGGAGGGCCGTGTCCTACGAGCAGTACTTC. Translation: CASSRTSGRAVSYEQYF.